The rows below give T cell receptor beta chains drawn from one sample of a study of T cell responses to AZD1222 COVID-19 vaccine. Libraries were prepared by immunoSEQ multiplex PCR; TCRdb keeps only in-frame clonotypes and omits some of them. The table includes roughly 150,000 clones, 90% to 95% detected once. The specimen comprised peripheral blood, sampled 28 days after the second AZD1222 dose. Source of these receptors: an adult who received the AZD1222 COVID-19 vaccine. CDR3s include the opening cysteine and the closing phenylalanine or tryptophan. The D gene is left open where the match is weak. Only part of the rows carry a size: once, few, many, or a class if the clone is expanded.

d_gene,v_gene,abundance,j_gene,CDR3nt,CDR3aa
.,TRBV4-3,.,TRBJ1-1,TGCGCCAGCAGCCAAGAGGGGACCCCCCGCGCTGAAGCTTTCTTT,CASSQEGTPRAEAFF
.,TRBV2,.,TRBJ1-3,TGTGCCAGCAGCGCGTCCCCTGGGGGGTTTGGAAACACCATATATTTT,CASSASPGGFGNTIYF
.,TRBV18,.,TRBJ1-2,TGTGCCAGCTCACCAACGGGGGGCGCCTATGGCTACACCTTC,CASSPTGGAYGYTF
.,TRBV9,.,TRBJ1-2,TGTGCCAGCAGCGTAGAAGCAAATTATGGCTACACCTTC,CASSVEANYGYTF
.,TRBV3-1/TRBV3-2,.,TRBJ1-6,TGTGCCAGCAGCCAAGAACAGTGGGGCCAACCAAATTCACCCCTCCACTTT,CASSQEQWGQPNSPLHF
TRBD1,TRBV18,.,TRBJ1-2,TGTGCCAGCTCACCACTGGTCCAGGGGGGATTAATCTATGGCTACACCTTC,CASSPLVQGGLIYGYTF
.,TRBV4-1,.,TRBJ1-1,TGCGCCAGCAGCCATCGCGGCAGCCTGACCAACACTGAAGCTTTCTTT,CASSHRGSLTNTEAFF
.,TRBV30,.,TRBJ1-1,TGTGCCTGGAGTGCCCGGGGGGTAACAAACACTGAAGCTTTCTTT,CAWSARGVTNTEAFF
.,TRBV4-1,.,TRBJ1-5,TGCGCCAGCAGCCCCACGTGGGGTAGCAATCAGCCCCAGCATTTT,CASSPTWGSNQPQHF
.,TRBV19,.,TRBJ1-1,TGTGCCAGTAGCCTAGGGGTTCGTGGCGCTGAAGCTTTCTTT,CASSLGVRGAEAFF
.,TRBV27,once,TRBJ2-7,TGTGCCAGCCGAGCGGTGGGGCGCCAGTACGAGCAGTACTTC,CASRAVGRQYEQYF
.,TRBV4-2,.,TRBJ2-2,TGTGCCAGCAGCCAATCCGGGGCCAGGAACGGGGAGCTGTTTTTT,CASSQSGARNGELFF
.,TRBV12-5,.,TRBJ1-6,TGTGCTAGTGGTCCTTATTTGGGGGCACGGAATTCACCCCTCCACTTT,CASGPYLGARNSPLHF
.,TRBV13,.,TRBJ2-5,TGTGCCAGCAGCTCGAGAAACCAAGAGACCCAGTACTTC,CASSSRNQETQYF
TRBD1,TRBV11-3,.,TRBJ1-4,TGTGCCAGCAGCCACGGACAGGGAGGGGGAAAAAAACTGTTTTTT,CASSHGQGGGKKLFF
.,TRBV10-3,.,TRBJ1-5,TGTGCCATCAGTGAGCCCGACGGACAGCCCCAGCATTTT,CAISEPDGQPQHF
.,TRBV13,.,TRBJ2-2,TGTGCCAGCAGCTTCGACAGGATCTTCACCGGGGAGCTGTTTTTT,CASSFDRIFTGELFF